A single sample is the source of the 22 T cell receptor beta chains below, sequenced in a study of persistence of HIV-infected CD4 T cells. This was the immunoSEQ version 4 assay in survey mode. Assay: immunoSEQ multiplex PCR; the TCRdb copy retains only in-frame clones and omits some. The sample includes just under 20,000 clones, roughly 74% of them seen just once. These receptors have no identified antigens. Cells were stimulated with CMV-infected fibroblast lysates at 10 ug/mL. Sorting of responding CD4+ T cells relied on upregulated CD40 ligand together with CD69. The material sequenced was CD4+ T cells sorted from PBMCs after approximately 18-hour stimulation, taken from a patient who received antiretroviral therapy. These receptors originate from an adult man with HIV who was CMV-seropositive.

The genes are TRBV5-1 and TRBJ1-2, with D perhaps TRBD1 (5 bases). Germline lookup yields CDR1 SGHRS and CDR2 YFSETQ. Trimming pared 3 bases from V and 1 base from J, leaving 7 bases between. This CDR3 comprises 13 residues. The CDR3 DNA is TGCGCCAGCAGCTCAGGGAATAACTATGGCTACACCTTC. This translates into CASSSGNNYGYTF.

This clone was found a few times. CDR3 in DNA: TGTGCCACCAGTGATTTACTTGGGAGTAATGAAAAACTGTTTTTT. This encodes CATSDLLGSNEKLFF. The chain recombines TRBV24-1 with TRBJ1-4; D gene uncertain. This CDR3 has 15 residues. In germline, CDR1 is KGHDR, CDR2 SFDVKD. Trimming removed 1 base at V and 4 bases at J, with 9 bases between.

This clone was counted between two and nine times. V and J are TRBV6-5 and TRBJ1-1; perhaps TRBD1 as D (5 bases). Germline CDR1 reads MNHEY; CDR2 reads SVGAGI. The CDR3 spans 16 residues. V shed 3 bases and J shed 0 bases, with 14 bases lying between them. Here the CDR3 reads CASSYPTGGLNTEAFF. Here the CDR3 DNA reads TGTGCCAGCAGTTATCCCACCGGGGGACTGAACACTGAAGCTTTCTTT.

This chain uses TRBV30 with TRBJ2-3, with 8 bases lining up with TRBD2. CDR1 and CDR2 (germline): GTSNPN, SVGIG (reference sequence). V trimming: 0 bases; J trimming: 1 base; junction bases outside the gene matches: 6. This CDR3 comprises 16 residues. CDR3 protein: CAWSVPWRGGTDTQYF. Written as DNA, the CDR3 is TGTGCCTGGAGTGTACCATGGCGGGGGGGCACAGATACGCAGTATTTT.

The chain carries TRBV2 and TRBJ2-3; possibly TRBD1 for D (6 bases). Per germline, CDR1 SNHLY and CDR2 FYNNEI. CDR3 length: 16 residues. Deletions cut 6 bases from V and 0 bases from J, with 16 bases between. CDR3: CASRNRRGGSTDTQYF. The CDR3, as DNA: TGTGCCAGCAGAAATCGAAGAGGGGGAAGCACAGATACGCAGTATTTT.

Concerning this clone: This CDR3 is also generated by other DNA sequences in the sample. V gene TRBV2 combines with J gene TRBJ2-7, with a tentative D call TRBD2 (6 bases). V was cut by 6 bases and J by 5 bases, with 17 bases left in between. Germline V gives CDR1 SNHLY, CDR2 FYNNEI. The CDR3 extends over 14 amino acids. The CDR3 DNA follows: TGTGCCAGCAGCCAGACTAGAAAGAGAAACGAGCAGTACTTC. Protein sequence: CASSQTRKRNEQYF.

The chain employs TRBV7-3 and TRBJ2-5; tentatively, D is TRBD1 (5 bases). This CDR3 spans 13 amino acids. CDR1 and CDR2 from the germline V gene are SGHTA and FQGTGA. Trimming removed 3 bases at V and 0 bases at J, with 5 bases between. The CDR3 protein is CASSLGHQETQYF. CDR3 nucleotide sequence: TGTGCCAGCAGCTTGGGGCACCAAGAGACCCAGTACTTC.

J is TRBJ2-1 and V is TRBV29-1; TRBD2 is a possible D gene (6 bases). Trimming shortened V by 7 bases and J by 7 bases, and 20 bases separated the two germline ends. The germline CDR1 and CDR2 sequences are SQVTM and ANQGSEA. This CDR3 is 14 amino acids long. The CDR3 DNA reads as TGCAGCGGTGTCGACAGAAGGAGGGATAATGAGCAGTTCTTC. Translating gives CSGVDRRRDNEQFF.

CDR3 coding DNA: TGTGCCTGGAGTGTACAGATACACCGTGGCTACACCTTC. This codes for CAWSVQIHRGYTF. This chain joins TRBV30 and TRBJ1-2; no clear D. The ends were cut back, 0 bases at V and 7 bases at J, with 12 bases in the middle. This CDR3 spans 13 amino acids. In germline, CDR1 is GTSNPN, CDR2 SVGIG (reference sequence).

V usage is TRBV19 and J usage is TRBJ1-3; the D is unclear. The CDR3 runs 16 residues. Trimming took 7 bases from V and 0 from J, leaving 16 bases between them. Per germline, CDR1 LNHDA and CDR2 SQIVND (reference sequence). The CDR3 sequence is CASTAAVANSGNTIYF. In DNA, the CDR3 is TGTGCCAGTACAGCGGCTGTCGCCAACTCTGGAAACACCATATATTTT.

The J gene is TRBJ1-5, the V gene TRBV6-5; possibly TRBD1 for D (5 bases). The CDR3 has 16 amino acids. Germline V gene lookup returns CDR1 MNHEY and CDR2 SVGAGI. V shed 2 bases and J shed 3 bases, with 14 bases lying between them. Here the CDR3 reads CASSYGGFGLNQPQHF. The CDR3 DNA follows: TGTGCCAGCAGTTACGGGGGATTTGGCCTCAATCAGCCCCAGCATTTT.

This rearrangement joins TRBV6-5 to TRBJ1-6; D is unresolved. This CDR3 is 12 amino acids long. Germline V gene sequence: CDR1 MNHEY, CDR2 SVGAGI. Trimming cost V 6 bases and J 6 bases, with 6 bases left between them. The CDR3 bases are TGTGCCAGCAGCCAAACTAATTCACCCCTCCACTTT. Protein product: CASSQTNSPLHF.

This chain joins TRBV15 and TRBJ1-5; perhaps TRBD1 as D (5 bases). Per the germline V gene, CDR1 is LNHNV and CDR2 is YYDKDF (reference sequence). Trimming took 8 bases from V and 0 from J, leaving 14 bases between them. This CDR3 contains 15 residues. CDR3 residues: CATVQRGNSNQPQHF. CDR3 coding DNA: TGTGCCACCGTTCAAAGGGGTAATAGCAATCAGCCCCAGCATTTT.

This chain uses TRBV10-2 with TRBJ1-5; possibly TRBD1 for D (5 bases). V was cut by 5 bases and J by 8 bases, with 16 bases left in between. The germline V gene has CDR1 WSHSY and CDR2 SAAADI. CDR3 length equals 14 residues. The CDR3 reads CASSTGGPHEPQHF. The DNA of the CDR3 is TGCGCCAGCAGTACAGGCGGTCCCCATGAGCCCCAGCATTTT.

The rearrangement links TRBV4-2 to TRBJ1-3, with 9 bases identical to TRBD1. CDR1 LGHNA and CDR2 YNFKEQ come from the germline V gene. V gave up 4 bases and J gave up 2 bases; unmatched junction bases: 6. The CDR3 loop spans 16 amino acids. CDR3 DNA: TGTGCCAGCAGCCCCCGGGACAGGGAGGCTGGAAACACCATATATTTT. Protein sequence: CASSPRDREAGNTIYF.

The gene calls are TRBV18 and TRBJ2-1; 8 nucleotides agree with TRBD1. Germline-derived CDR1 and CDR2 are KGHSH and LQKENI. CDR3 length: 16 residues. Trimming removed 0 bases from V and 7 bases from J; junction bases left unmatched: 8. The chain's CDR3 is CASSPPGTGGVNEQFF. The CDR3, as DNA: TGTGCCAGCTCACCACCGGGGACAGGAGGAGTGAATGAGCAGTTCTTC.

The chain employs TRBV10-3 and TRBJ2-7; TRBD1 is a possible D gene (6 bases). The CDR3 totals 14 residues. CDR1 ENHRY and CDR2 SYGVKD come from the germline V gene. Between the trimmed V and J ends, which lost 0 bases and 11 bases, there was a span of 17 bases. CDR3 sequence: CAISESPQGLKEYF. CDR3 nucleotide sequence: TGTGCCATCAGTGAGTCTCCACAGGGTTTAAAGGAGTACTTC.

This chain joins TRBV7-2 and TRBJ1-4; 8 bases line up with TRBD1. The CDR3 runs 15 residues. Germline V gene lookup returns CDR1 SGHTA and CDR2 FQGNSA. Losses at the gene ends were 5 bases for V and 8 bases for J; bases not matched to a gene: 10. As DNA, the CDR3 is TGTGCCAGCAGCCCGCGGACAGGGCTCAAGGAAAAACTGTTTTTT. As protein: CASSPRTGLKEKLFF.

The chain joins TRBV27 to TRBJ1-2; 8 bases align to TRBD1. Losses at the gene ends were 7 bases for V and 6 bases for J; bases not matched to a gene: 16. The CDR3 has 16 amino acids. Germline values: CDR1 MNHEY, CDR2 SMNVEV (reference sequence). The CDR3 nucleotides read TGTGCCAGCACCCTCACGGCAGGGGGCGCTCCGGATGGCTACACCTTC. Its protein is CASTLTAGGAPDGYTF.

The chain is built from TRBV13 and TRBJ2-4; D is uncertain. There are 16 residues in the CDR3. V was cut by 5 bases and J by 1 base, with 15 bases left in between. Per the germline V gene, CDR1 is PRHDT and CDR2 is FYEKMQ (reference sequence). The CDR3 sequence is CASSPRNSGAKNIQYF. The CDR3 bases are TGTGCCAGCAGCCCTCGAAATAGTGGGGCCAAAAACATTCAGTACTTC.

The CDR3 bases are TGTGCTAGTGGTTTGGTAAGAACAGGGCGTAATGAGCAGTTCTTC. Protein: CASGLVRTGRNEQFF. This chain uses TRBV12-5 with TRBJ2-1, with D tentatively TRBD1 (6 bases). The length of the CDR3 is 15 residues. The V gene lost 0 bases and the J gene lost 7 bases, with 13 bases spanning the gap. Germline CDR1 is LGHNT and CDR2 is FRNRAP.

V usage is TRBV4-1 and J usage is TRBJ2-6, with D possibly being TRBD2 (6 bases). From germline, CDR1 is MGHRA and CDR2 YSYEKL. This CDR3 is built from 16 residues. The V gene lost 0 bases and the J gene lost 2 bases, with 8 bases spanning the gap. The CDR3 region is CASSQERGTGANVLTF. CDR3 in DNA: TGCGCCAGCAGCCAAGAACGGGGGACTGGGGCCAACGTCCTGACTTTC.